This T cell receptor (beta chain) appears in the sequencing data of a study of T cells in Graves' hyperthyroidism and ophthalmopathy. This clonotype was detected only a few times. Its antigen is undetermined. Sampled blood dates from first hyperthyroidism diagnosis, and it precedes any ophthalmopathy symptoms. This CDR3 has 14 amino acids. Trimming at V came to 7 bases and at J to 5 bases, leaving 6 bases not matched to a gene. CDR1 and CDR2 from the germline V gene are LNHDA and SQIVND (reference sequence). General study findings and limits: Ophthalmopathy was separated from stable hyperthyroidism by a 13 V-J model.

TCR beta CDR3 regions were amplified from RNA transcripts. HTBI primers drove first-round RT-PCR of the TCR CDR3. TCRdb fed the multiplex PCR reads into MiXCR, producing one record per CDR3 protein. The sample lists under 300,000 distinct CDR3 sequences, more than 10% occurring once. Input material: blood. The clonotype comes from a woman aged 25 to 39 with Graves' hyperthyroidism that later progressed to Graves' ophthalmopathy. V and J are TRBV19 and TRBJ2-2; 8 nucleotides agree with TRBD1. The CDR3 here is CASIPDRVTGELFF. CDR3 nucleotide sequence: TGTGCCAGTATCCCGGACAGGGTGACCGGGGAGCTGTTTTTT.